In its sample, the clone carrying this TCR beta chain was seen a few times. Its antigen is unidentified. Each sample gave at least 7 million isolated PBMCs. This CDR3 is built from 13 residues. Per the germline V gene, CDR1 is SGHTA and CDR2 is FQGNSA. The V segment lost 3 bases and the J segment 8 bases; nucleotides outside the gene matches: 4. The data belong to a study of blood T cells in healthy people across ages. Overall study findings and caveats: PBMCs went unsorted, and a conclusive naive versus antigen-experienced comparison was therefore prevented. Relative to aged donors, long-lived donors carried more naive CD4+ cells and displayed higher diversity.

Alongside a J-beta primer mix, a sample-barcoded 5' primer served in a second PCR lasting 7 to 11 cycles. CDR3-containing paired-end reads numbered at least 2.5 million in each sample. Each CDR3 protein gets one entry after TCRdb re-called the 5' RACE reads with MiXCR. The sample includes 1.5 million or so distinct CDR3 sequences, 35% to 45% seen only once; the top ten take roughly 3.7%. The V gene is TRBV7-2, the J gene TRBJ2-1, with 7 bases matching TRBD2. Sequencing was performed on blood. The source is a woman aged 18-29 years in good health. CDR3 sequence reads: CASSLGRGDEQFF. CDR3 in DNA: TGTGCCAGCAGCTTGGGGAGGGGTGATGAGCAGTTCTTC. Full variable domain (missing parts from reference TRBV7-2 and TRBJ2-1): GAGVSQSPSNKVTEKGKDVELRCDPISGHTALYWYRQSLGQGLEFLIYFQGNSAPDKSGLPSDRFSAERTGGSVSTLTIQRTQQEDSAVYLCASSLGRGDEQFFGPGTRLTVL.